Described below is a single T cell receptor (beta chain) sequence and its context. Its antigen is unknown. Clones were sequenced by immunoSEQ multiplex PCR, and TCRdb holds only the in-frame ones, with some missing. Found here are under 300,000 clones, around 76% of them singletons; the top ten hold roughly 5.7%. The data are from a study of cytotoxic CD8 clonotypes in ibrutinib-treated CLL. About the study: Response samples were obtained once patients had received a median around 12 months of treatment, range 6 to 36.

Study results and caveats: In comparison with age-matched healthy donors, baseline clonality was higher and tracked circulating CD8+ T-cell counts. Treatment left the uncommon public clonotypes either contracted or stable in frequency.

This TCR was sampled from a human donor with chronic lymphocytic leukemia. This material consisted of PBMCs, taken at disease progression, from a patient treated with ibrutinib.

The CDR3 DNA sequence: TGTGCCAGCAGGCTAATGGGGACTAATGAAAAACTGTTTTTT. As protein: CASRLMGTNEKLFF. This sequence joins TRBV6-1 and TRBJ1-4; D gene uncertain. Germline V lookup: CDR1 MNHNS, CDR2 SASEGT. This CDR3 region has 14 residues. Trimming pared 6 bases from V and 2 bases from J, leaving 10 bases between.